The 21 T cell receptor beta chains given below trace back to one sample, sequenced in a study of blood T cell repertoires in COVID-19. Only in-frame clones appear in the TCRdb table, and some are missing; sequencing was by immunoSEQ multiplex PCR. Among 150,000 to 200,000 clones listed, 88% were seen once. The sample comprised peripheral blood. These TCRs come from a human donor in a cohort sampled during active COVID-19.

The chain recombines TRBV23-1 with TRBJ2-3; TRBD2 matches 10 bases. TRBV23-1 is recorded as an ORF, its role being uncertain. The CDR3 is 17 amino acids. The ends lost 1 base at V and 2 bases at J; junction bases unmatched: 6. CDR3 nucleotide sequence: TGCGCCAGCAGTCAATGGTCCCTAGCGGGGGCCACAGATACGCAGTATTTT. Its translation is CASSQWSLAGATDTQYF.

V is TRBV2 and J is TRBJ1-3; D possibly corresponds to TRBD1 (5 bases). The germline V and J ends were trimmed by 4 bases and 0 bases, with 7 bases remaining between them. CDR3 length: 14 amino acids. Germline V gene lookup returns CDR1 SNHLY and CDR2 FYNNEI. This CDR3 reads CASSAGLSGNTIYF. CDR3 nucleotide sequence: TGTGCCAGCAGTGCGGGACTCTCTGGAAACACCATATATTTT.

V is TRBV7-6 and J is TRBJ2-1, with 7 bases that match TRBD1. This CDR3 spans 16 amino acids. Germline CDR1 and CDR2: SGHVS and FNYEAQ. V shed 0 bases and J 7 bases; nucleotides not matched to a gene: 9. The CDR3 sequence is CASSLAGGDWINEQFF. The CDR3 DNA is TGTGCCAGCAGCTTAGCAGGGGGCGATTGGATTAATGAGCAGTTCTTC.

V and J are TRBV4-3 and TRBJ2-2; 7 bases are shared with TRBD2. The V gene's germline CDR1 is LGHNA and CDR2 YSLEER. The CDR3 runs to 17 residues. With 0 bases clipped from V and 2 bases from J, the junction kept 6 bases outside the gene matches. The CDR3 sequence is CASSQEPAGPNTGELFF. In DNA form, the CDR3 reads TGCGCCAGCAGCCAAGAACCAGCGGGACCTAACACCGGGGAGCTGTTTTTT.

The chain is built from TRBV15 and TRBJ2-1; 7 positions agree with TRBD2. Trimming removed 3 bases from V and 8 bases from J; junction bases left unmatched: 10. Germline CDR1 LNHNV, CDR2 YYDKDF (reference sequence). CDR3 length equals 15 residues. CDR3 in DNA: TGTGCCACCAGCAGGGGAGGGGACTTTAGCGATGAGCAGTTCTTC. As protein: CATSRGGDFSDEQFF.

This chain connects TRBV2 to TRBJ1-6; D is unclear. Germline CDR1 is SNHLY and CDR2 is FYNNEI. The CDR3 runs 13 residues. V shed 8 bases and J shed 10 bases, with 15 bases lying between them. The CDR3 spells CASLRGNGSPLHF. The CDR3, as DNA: TGTGCCAGCCTACGGGGTAACGGGTCACCCCTCCACTTT.

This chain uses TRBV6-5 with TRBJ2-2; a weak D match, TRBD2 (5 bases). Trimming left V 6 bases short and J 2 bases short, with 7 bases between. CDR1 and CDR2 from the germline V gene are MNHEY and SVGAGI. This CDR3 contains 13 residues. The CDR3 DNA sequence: TGTGCCAGCAGACGGGAAAACACCGGGGAGCTGTTTTTT. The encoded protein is CASRRENTGELFF.

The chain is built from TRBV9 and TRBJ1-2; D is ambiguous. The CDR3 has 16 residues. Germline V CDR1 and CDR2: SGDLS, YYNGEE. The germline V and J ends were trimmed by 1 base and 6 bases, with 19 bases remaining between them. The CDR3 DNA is TGTGCCAGCAGCGTATCCGAGATTTCCCACCTGAATGGCTACACCTTC. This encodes CASSVSEISHLNGYTF.

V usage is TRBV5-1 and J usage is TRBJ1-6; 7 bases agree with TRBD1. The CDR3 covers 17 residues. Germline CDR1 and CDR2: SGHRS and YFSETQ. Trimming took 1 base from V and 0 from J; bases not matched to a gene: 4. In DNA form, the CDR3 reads TGCGCCAGCAGCTTGACAGGGGTGTTCTCCTATAATTCACCCCTCCACTTT. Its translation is CASSLTGVFSYNSPLHF.

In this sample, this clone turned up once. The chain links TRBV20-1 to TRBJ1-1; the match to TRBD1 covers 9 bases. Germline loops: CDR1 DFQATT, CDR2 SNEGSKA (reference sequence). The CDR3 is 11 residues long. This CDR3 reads CSTGGSTEAFF. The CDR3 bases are TGCAGCACAGGGGGCAGCACTGAAGCTTTCTTT.

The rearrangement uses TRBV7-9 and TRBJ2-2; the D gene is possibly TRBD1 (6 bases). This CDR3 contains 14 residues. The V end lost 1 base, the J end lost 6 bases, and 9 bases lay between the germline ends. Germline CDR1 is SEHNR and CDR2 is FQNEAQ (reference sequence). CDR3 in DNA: TGTGCCAGCAGCTTAGGCAGGGGCGCCGGGGAGCTGTTTTTT. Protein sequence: CASSLGRGAGELFF.

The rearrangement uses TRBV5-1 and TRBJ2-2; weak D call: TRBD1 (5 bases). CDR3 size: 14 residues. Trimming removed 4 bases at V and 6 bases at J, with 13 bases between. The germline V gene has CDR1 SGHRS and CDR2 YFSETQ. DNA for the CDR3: TGCGCCAGCAGCGATGTTCAGGGTTCCGGGGAGCTGTTTTTT. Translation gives CASSDVQGSGELFF.

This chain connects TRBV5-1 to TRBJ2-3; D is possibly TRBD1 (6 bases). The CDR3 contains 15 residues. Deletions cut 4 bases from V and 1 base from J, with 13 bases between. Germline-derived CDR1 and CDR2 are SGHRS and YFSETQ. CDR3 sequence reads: CASSTRQDRTDTQYF. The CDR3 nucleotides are TGCGCCAGCAGCACCCGACAGGACCGCACAGATACGCAGTATTTT.

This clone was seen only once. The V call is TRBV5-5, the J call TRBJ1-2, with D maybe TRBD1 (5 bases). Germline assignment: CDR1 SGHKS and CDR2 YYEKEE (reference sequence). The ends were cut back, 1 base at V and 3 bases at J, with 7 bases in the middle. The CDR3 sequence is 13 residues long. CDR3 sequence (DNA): TGTGCCAGCAGCTTGTTCAGGGACTATGGCTACACCTTC. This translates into CASSLFRDYGYTF. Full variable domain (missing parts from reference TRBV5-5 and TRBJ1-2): DAGVTQSPTHLIKTRGQQVTLRCSPISGHKSVSWYQQVLGQGPQFIFQYYEKEERGRGNFPDRFSARQFPNYSSELNVNALLLGDSALYLCASSLFRDYGYTFGSGTRLTVV.

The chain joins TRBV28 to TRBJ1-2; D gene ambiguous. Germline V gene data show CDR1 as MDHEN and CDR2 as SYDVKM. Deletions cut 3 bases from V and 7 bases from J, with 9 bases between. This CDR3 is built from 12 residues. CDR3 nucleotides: TGTGCCAGCAGTTTCCCCCCATCTGGCTACACCTTC. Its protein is CASSFPPSGYTF.

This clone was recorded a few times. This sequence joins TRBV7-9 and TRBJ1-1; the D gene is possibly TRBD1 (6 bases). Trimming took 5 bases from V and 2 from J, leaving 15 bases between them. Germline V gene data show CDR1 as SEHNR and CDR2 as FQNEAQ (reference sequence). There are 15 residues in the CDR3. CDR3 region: CASSPGHLLNTEAFF. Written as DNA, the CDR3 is TGTGCCAGCAGCCCGGGACATCTGCTAAACACTGAAGCTTTCTTT. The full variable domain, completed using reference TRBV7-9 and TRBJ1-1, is DTGVSQNPRHKITKRGQNVTFRCDPISEHNRLYWYRQTLGQGPEFLTYFQNEAQLEKSRLLSDRFSAERPKGSFSTLEIQRTEQGDSAMYLCASSPGHLLNTEAFFGQGTRLTVV.

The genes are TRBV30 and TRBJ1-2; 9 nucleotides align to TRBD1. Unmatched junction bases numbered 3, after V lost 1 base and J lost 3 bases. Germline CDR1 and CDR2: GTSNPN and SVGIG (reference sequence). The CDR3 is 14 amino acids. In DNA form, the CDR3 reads TGTGCCTGGAGTGGGGACAGGGCTGACTATGGCTACACCTTC. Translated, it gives CAWSGDRADYGYTF.

The CDR3 DNA reads as TGCGCCAGCACTAAGGGACAGGATAATTCACCCCTCCACTTT. Protein sequence: CASTKGQDNSPLHF. The chain combines TRBV5-1 with TRBJ1-6; TRBD1 matches 8 bases. V was clipped by 6 bases and J by 5 bases; unmatched bases: 4. The V gene's germline CDR1 is SGHRS and CDR2 YFSETQ. The CDR3 totals 14 residues.

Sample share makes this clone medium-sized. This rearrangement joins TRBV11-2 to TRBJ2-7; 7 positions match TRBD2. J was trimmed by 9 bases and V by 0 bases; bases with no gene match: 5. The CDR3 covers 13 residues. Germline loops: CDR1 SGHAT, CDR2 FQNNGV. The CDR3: CASSLETSGGQYF. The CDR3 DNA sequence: TGTGCCAGCAGCTTAGAGACATCGGGGGGGCAGTACTTC.

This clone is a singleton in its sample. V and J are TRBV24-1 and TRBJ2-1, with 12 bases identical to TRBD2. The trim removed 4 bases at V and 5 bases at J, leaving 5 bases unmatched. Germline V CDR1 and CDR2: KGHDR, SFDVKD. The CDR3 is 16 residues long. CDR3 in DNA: TGTGCCACCAGTGACGCTAGCGGGAGGGCCGACAATGAGCAGTTCTTC. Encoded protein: CATSDASGRADNEQFF.

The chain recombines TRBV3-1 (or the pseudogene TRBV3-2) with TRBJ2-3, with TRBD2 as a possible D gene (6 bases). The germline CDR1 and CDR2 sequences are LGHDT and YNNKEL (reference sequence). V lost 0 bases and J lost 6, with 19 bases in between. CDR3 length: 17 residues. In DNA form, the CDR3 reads TGTGCCAGCAGCCAAGAACCGCACGGACTACCCCGGGATACGCAGTATTTT. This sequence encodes CASSQEPHGLPRDTQYF.